Each of the 13 T cell receptor beta chains below was sequenced from the same sample in a study of T-cell reconstitution after alpha-beta-depleted transplantation in children. The library targeted TCRbeta and was prepared with unique molecular identifiers. From the PCR reads, TCRdb called clonotypes with MiXCR, one entry per CDR3 protein. The sample records about 980,000 distinct CDR3 sequences, roughly 29% being singletons. Sequencing was performed on PBMCs, mostly from graft donor cells, taken 360 days after TCRalphabeta/CD19-depleted stem cell transplant. The origin of the receptors is a boy under three years old who had a stem cell transplant for SCID, so the T cells may come from the graft donor.

This clonotype was counted only a few times. V usage is TRBV28 and J usage is TRBJ2-7, with D tentatively TRBD1 or TRBD2 (5 bases each). CDR1 MDHEN and CDR2 SYDVKM come from the germline V gene. Trimming took 4 bases from V and 0 from J, leaving 13 bases between them. The length of the CDR3 is 15 residues. CDR3 nucleotide sequence: TGTGCCAGCAGTTCCGGGGACCTTGACTCCTACGAGCAGTACTTC. Translation gives CASSSGDLDSYEQYF.

This clonotype was observed a handful of times. The V call is TRBV20-1, the J call TRBJ2-1; possible D gene TRBD2, 5 bases. The CDR3 runs 15 residues. The V and J ends lost 2 bases and 8 bases respectively, with 19 bases between them. Germline V gives CDR1 DFQATT, CDR2 SNEGSKA (reference sequence). CDR3 region: CSARPSLGVFHEQFF. CDR3 sequence (DNA): TGCAGTGCTAGACCCTCCCTCGGGGTGTTCCATGAGCAGTTCTTC.

The chain recombines TRBV5-1 with TRBJ1-5; D is perhaps TRBD1 (5 bases). CDR3 length: 15 amino acids. V lost 0 bases, J lost 3 bases, and 10 bases lay in between. The germline gives CDR1 SGHRS, CDR2 YFSETQ. The CDR3 here is CASSLVGAYNQPQHF. For the CDR3, the DNA is TGCGCCAGCAGCTTGGTTGGGGCGTACAATCAGCCCCAGCATTTT. The whole variable domain, remainder taken from reference TRBV5-1 and TRBJ1-5, is KAGVTQTPRYLIKTRGQQVTLSCSPISGHRSVSWYQQTPGQGLQFLFEYFSETQRNKGNFPGRFSGRQFSNSRSEMNVSTLELGDSALYLCASSLVGAYNQPQHFGDGTRLSIL.

This clonotype showed up just a few times. The chain has TRBV6-1 and TRBJ2-2, with 12 bases lining up with TRBD1. V lost 6 bases, J lost 7 bases, and 3 bases stayed unmatched. This CDR3 contains 14 residues. Germline V gives CDR1 MNHNS, CDR2 SASEGT. CDR3 region: CASRGQGARGELFF. CDR3 DNA: TGTGCCAGCAGGGGACAGGGGGCGCGCGGGGAGCTGTTTTTT.

The gene calls are TRBV20-1 and TRBJ2-7; 8 bases line up with TRBD2. Germline V gene sequence: CDR1 DFQATT, CDR2 SNEGSKA (reference sequence). Trimming cost V 7 bases and J 0 bases; bases outside gene matches: 5. The CDR3 is 13 residues long. This chain's CDR3 is CSGLRGASYEQYF. CDR3 DNA sequence: TGCAGTGGTTTGCGGGGGGCCTCCTACGAGCAGTACTTC.

The J gene is TRBJ2-3, the V gene TRBV5-1, with D hard to call. Germline assignment: CDR1 SGHRS and CDR2 YFSETQ. V lost 0 bases to trimming and J lost 2 bases, with 13 bases between them. This CDR3 comprises 16 residues. The CDR3: CASSLDSDGVTDTQYF. The CDR3 bases are TGCGCCAGCAGCTTGGATTCCGACGGAGTCACAGATACGCAGTATTTT.

The chain recombines TRBV29-1 with TRBJ1-1; TRBD1 is a possible D gene (5 bases). The CDR3 sequence is 12 residues long. Germline CDR1 SQVTM, CDR2 ANQGSEA. The V end was cut by 3 bases, the J end by 8 bases, with 13 bases between. CDR3 sequence (DNA): TGCAGCGTTGACCGCGGGCCAGGGGAAGCTTTCTTT. Translating gives CSVDRGPGEAFF.

Only a few counts were recorded for this clonotype. J is TRBJ1-2 and V is TRBV29-1; the match to TRBD1 covers 7 bases. The CDR3 loop spans 11 amino acids. The germline V gene encodes CDR1 SQVTM and CDR2 ANQGSEA. Unmatched junction bases numbered 3, after V lost 6 bases and J lost 5 bases. This CDR3 is CSVGQIYGYTF. Here the CDR3 DNA reads TGCAGCGTGGGACAGATTTATGGCTACACCTTC. Combining the CDR3 with reference TRBV29-1 and TRBJ1-2 gives the whole variable domain SAVISQKPSRDICQRGTSLTIQCQVDSQVTMMFWYRQQPGQSLTLIATANQGSEATYESGFVIDKFPISRPNLTFSTLTVSNMSPEDSSIYLCSVGQIYGYTFGSGTRLTVV.

V is TRBV2 and J is TRBJ1-5; D remains ambiguous. The CDR3 consists of 16 residues. V lost 4 bases, J lost 0 bases, and 13 bases lay in between. Per germline, CDR1 SNHLY and CDR2 FYNNEI. CDR3 protein: CASSGRHTYSNQPQHF. CDR3 DNA: TGTGCCAGCAGTGGGCGACATACCTATAGCAATCAGCCCCAGCATTTT.

This clonotype was seen only a few times. The chain links TRBV20-1 to TRBJ1-2, with 8 bases identical to TRBD1. The ends lost 5 bases at V and 4 bases at J; junction bases unmatched: 9. The germline CDR1 and CDR2 sequences are DFQATT and SNEGSKA (reference sequence). The CDR3 has 14 amino acids. The CDR3 DNA follows: TGCAGTGCTCTTGGACAGGGTGCTGGCTATGGCTACACCTTC. It is translated as CSALGQGAGYGYTF.

The chain joins TRBV30 to TRBJ2-1; weak D call: TRBD2 (7 bases). Per germline, CDR1 GTSNPN and CDR2 SVGIG (reference sequence). Trimming removed 3 bases at V and 0 bases at J, with 9 bases between. The CDR3 has 14 residues. The CDR3 is CAWSGGLSYNEQFF. For the CDR3, the DNA is TGTGCCTGGAGCGGGGGGCTCTCCTACAATGAGCAGTTCTTC.

This clonotype was seen more than once but under ten times. The rearrangement joins TRBV12-3 or TRBV12-4 to TRBJ2-5, with 8 bases identical to TRBD1. V lost 6 bases to trimming and J lost 2 bases; unmatched junction nucleotides: 8. This CDR3 is 15 amino acids long. The CDR3 DNA reads TGTGCCAGCAGGACAGGGGACTCTCGACAAGAGACCCAGTACTTC. Protein product: CASRTGDSRQETQYF.

This clonotype was observed a few times. This chain joins TRBV24-1 and TRBJ2-5; tentatively, D is TRBD2 (6 bases). CDR3 length: 15 amino acids. V was cut by 3 bases and J by 3 bases, with 13 bases left in between. Looked up from germline, CDR1 is KGHDR and CDR2 is SFDVKD. CDR3 bases: TGTGCCACCAGTGATGCAGTCGGAGGGAAAGAGACCCAGTACTTC. As protein: CATSDAVGGKETQYF.